This TCR beta chain was retrieved from a study of cytomegalovirus exposure and HLA in healthy donors. Vbeta (60) and Jbeta (13) primers were used in the PCR. Data came from immunoSEQ multiplex PCR; TCRdb stores just in-frame clones and leaves some out. The sample contains approximately 150,000 clones, about 72% of which appear only once. CDR1 is SGHDT, CDR2 YYEEEE, per germline. CDR3 length: 14 amino acids. Unmatched junction bases numbered 7, after V lost 4 bases and J lost 5 bases. The chain is built from TRBV5-6 and TRBJ2-5; 8 bases map to TRBD1. This TCR was sampled from a man between 40 and 49 years old in good health and CMV-seronegative. Sequences were obtained from PBMCs. The CDR3 sequence: CASSTQGARETQYF. Here the CDR3 DNA reads TGTGCCAGCAGCACCCAGGGGGCGAGGGAGACCCAGTACTTC.